This is a list of T cell receptor beta chains from one sample in a study of T cells after yellow fever vaccination. In TCRdb, the 5' RACE reads were re-called with MiXCR into one record per CDR3 protein. The sample records 400,000 to 650,000 distinct CDR3 sequences, less than 25% being singletons. Source: PBMCs, taken approximately 22 days after the first yellow fever vaccination. Receptors were obtained from a man between 18 and 35 years old who received the YFV17D yellow fever vaccine. The CDR3 runs from the conserved cysteine through the conserved F or W. The D gene is left open where the match is weak. Where a row states a size, it is once, few, many or the class of an expanded clone; other rows omit it.

TRBD1	few	TRBJ1-2	TRBV5-4	TGTGCCAGCAGCGACGGACAGGGTTGGAATGGCTACACCTTC	CASSDGQGWNGYTF
TRBD1	few	TRBJ2-7	TRBV4-2	TGTGCCAGCAGCCAAGAGAGTCCAGGACAGGGTAACTACGAGCAGTACTTC	CASSQESPGQGNYEQYF
-	-	TRBJ2-3	TRBV24-1	TGTGCCACCAGTGATGGGGGGAGCACAGATACGCAGTATTTT	CATSDGGSTDTQYF
TRBD1	-	TRBJ2-1	TRBV29-1	TGCAGCGCCCGGGACAGGGCCAATGAGCAGTTCTTC	CSARDRANEQFF
-	-	TRBJ2-6	TRBV12-3/TRBV12-4	TGTGCCAGCAGTTTTTCAGGGGCTGGGGCCAACGTCCTGACTTTC	CASSFSGAGANVLTF
-	-	TRBJ1-3	TRBV27	TGTGCCAGCAGTGTCTCAGGGGCAGGAAACACCATATATTTT	CASSVSGAGNTIYF
TRBD1	-	TRBJ2-7	TRBV11-1	TGTGCCAGCAGCTATTCGACAGGGTTCTACGAGCAGTACTTC	CASSYSTGFYEQYF
-	-	TRBJ2-3	TRBV12-3/TRBV12-4	TGTGCCAGCAGTCTGGCTCCTTCAGATACGCAGTATTTT	CASSLAPSDTQYF
-	-	TRBJ1-1	TRBV28	TGTGCCAGCAGTTTCCCACCCCACACTGAAGCTTTCTTT	CASSFPPHTEAFF
-	-	TRBJ2-5	TRBV5-4	TGTGCCAGCAGCTTGGGATCTGGGGCCGGGGAGACCCAGTACTTC	CASSLGSGAGETQYF
-	-	TRBJ2-2	TRBV4-1	TGCGCCAGCAGCCAACCACAGGGAAACACCGGGGAGCTGTTTTTT	CASSQPQGNTGELFF
-	-	TRBJ1-4	TRBV20-1	TGCAGTGCTAGAGAGCTCGGGGGGGTCTGGGAAAAACTGTTTTTT	CSARELGGVWEKLFF
-	-	TRBJ1-1	TRBV5-4	TGTGCCAGCAGGTCCGGGACGGAGCCTGAAGCTTTCTTT	CASRSGTEPEAFF
TRBD1	few	TRBJ2-2	TRBV6-2/TRBV6-3	TGTGCCAGCAGTTCCCGGACAGGGGTGGGCACCGGGGAGCTGTTTTTT	CASSSRTGVGTGELFF
-	-	TRBJ2-1	TRBV5-1	TGCGCCAGCAGCTTGTCGCGGCGCTTCTCCTACAATGAGCAGTTCTTC	CASSLSRRFSYNEQFF
TRBD2	few	TRBJ2-5	TRBV28	TGTGCCAGCAGTTCTCGGTCGGGGGGGCTGGAGACCCAGTACTTC	CASSSRSGGLETQYF
-	-	TRBJ2-3	TRBV9	TGTGCCAGCGCCACTTCAGATACGCAGTATTTT	CASATSDTQYF